These 31 T cell receptor beta chains originate from one sample sequenced in a study of blood T cells in healthy people across ages. Together with a sample-barcoded 5' primer, a J-beta primer mix was included in a second PCR lasting 7 to 11 cycles. From the 5' RACE reads, TCRdb called clonotypes with MiXCR, one entry per CDR3 protein. The top ten clones hold approximately 2.1% of a sample with about 1.8 million distinct CDR3 sequences, about 50% of them seen once. Sequencing was done on a sample of blood. Receptor source: a woman aged 40 to 49 in good health.

The chain is built from TRBV2 and TRBJ2-5; maybe TRBD1 (5 bases). Germline CDR1 reads SNHLY; CDR2 reads FYNNEI. Between the trimmed V and J ends, which lost 3 bases and 4 bases, there was a span of 9 bases. The CDR3 totals 13 residues. CDR3 amino acids: CASSDAGLETQYF. The CDR3 bases are TGTGCCAGCAGTGATGCAGGGTTAGAGACCCAGTACTTC.

J is TRBJ2-3 and V is TRBV28, with D perhaps TRBD2 (7 bases). Germline CDR1 reads MDHEN; CDR2 reads SYDVKM. V was cut by 5 bases and J by 5 bases, with 23 bases left in between. The CDR3 runs to 17 residues. DNA for the CDR3: TGTGCCAGCAGTCCCGATATAAGAGGGGGGGCCGTAGATACGCAGTATTTT. Encoded protein: CASSPDIRGGAVDTQYF. The full variable domain, completed using reference TRBV28 and TRBJ2-3, is DVKVTQSSRYLVKRTGEKVFLECVQDMDHENMFWYRQDPGLGLRLIYFSYDVKMKEKGDIPEGYSVSREKKERFSLILESASTNQTSMYLCASSPDIRGGAVDTQYFGPGTRLTVL.

The sample holds a few counts of this clonotype. The chain recombines TRBV11-2 with TRBJ2-1; TRBD2 agrees at 10 bases. J was trimmed by 9 bases and V by 4 bases; bases with no gene match: 12. The CDR3 is made up of 16 amino acids. CDR1 SGHAT and CDR2 FQNNGV come from the germline V gene. In DNA, the CDR3 is TGTGCCAGCAGCTGGACCACGGCTAGCGGGGGAGGTGAGCAGTTCTTC. Protein: CASSWTTASGGGEQFF.

This clonotype was seen a handful of times. The chain has TRBV29-1 and TRBJ2-1; D possibly matches TRBD1 or TRBD2 (5 bases each). Germline V gene data show CDR1 as SQVTM and CDR2 as ANQGSEA. The CDR3 runs 13 residues. This CDR3 is CSGSTGPLNEQFF. CDR3 in DNA: TGCAGTGGGAGCACGGGACCTCTCAATGAGCAGTTCTTC.

This clonotype was detected a few times. V is TRBV25-1 and J is TRBJ1-2; D perhaps matches TRBD1 (5 bases). The CDR3 extends over 13 amino acids. Deletions cut 8 bases from V and 5 bases from J, with 15 bases between. Germline assignment: CDR1 MGHDK and CDR2 SYGVNS. CDR3 DNA: TGTGCCAGCCACATGTCGGGGGAGTATGGCTACACCTTC. Translated: CASHMSGEYGYTF.

The V and J genes are TRBV6-2 or TRBV6-3 and TRBJ2-1; 7 nucleotides line up with TRBD1. CDR3 length equals 15 residues. With 8 bases clipped from V and 2 bases from J, the junction kept 9 bases outside the gene matches. Germline-derived CDR1 and CDR2 are MNHEY and SVGEGT. CDR3 residues: CASERTGRTYNEQFF. The CDR3, as DNA: TGTGCCAGCGAAAGGACAGGACGAACCTACAATGAGCAGTTCTTC.

This rearrangement joins TRBV6-2 or TRBV6-3 to TRBJ2-5; D call uncertain. V lost 4 bases and J lost 2, with 11 bases in between. This CDR3 is 14 amino acids long. CDR1 MNHEY and CDR2 SVGEGT come from the germline V gene. Here the CDR3 reads CASSFTQDQETQYF. In DNA, the CDR3 is TGTGCCAGCAGTTTTACCCAGGATCAAGAGACCCAGTACTTC.

The sample holds a few counts of this clonotype. The V and J genes are TRBV7-2 and TRBJ1-2; no clear D gene. In germline, CDR1 is SGHTA, CDR2 FQGNSA. The V gene lost 1 base and the J gene lost 6 bases, with 12 bases spanning the gap. This CDR3 comprises 14 residues. CDR3 in DNA: TGTGCCAGCAGCTTAGTCACAGCAATAGATGGCTACACCTTC. This translates into CASSLVTAIDGYTF.

The DNA of the CDR3 is TGTGCCAGCAGCCCTGACGACAGGGTAGGATCACCCCTCCACTTT. It yields the protein CASSPDDRVGSPLHF. V is TRBV7-9 and J is TRBJ1-6; 7 bases map to TRBD1. There are 15 residues in the CDR3. Germline loops: CDR1 SEHNR, CDR2 FQNEAQ (reference sequence). V lost 5 bases to trimming and J lost 10 bases; unmatched junction nucleotides: 11.

The chain combines TRBV7-8 with TRBJ2-5, with D perhaps matching TRBD1 or TRBD2 (5 bases each). Germline V CDR1 and CDR2: SGHVS, FQNEAQ. The CDR3 is 12 residues long. Trimming removed 8 bases from V and 7 bases from J, with 14 bases in between. CDR3 coding DNA: TGTGCCAGCCGGGGCGACACAGCGACCCAGTACTTC. It translates to CASRGDTATQYF.

The V gene is TRBV29-1, the J gene TRBJ2-1; the match to TRBD2 covers 8 bases. The V gene's germline CDR1 is SQVTM and CDR2 ANQGSEA. This CDR3 has 12 residues. V lost 4 bases to trimming and J lost 6 bases; unmatched junction nucleotides: 2. The CDR3 protein is CSVGAGGNEQFF. CDR3 DNA sequence: TGCAGCGTTGGGGCGGGAGGCAATGAGCAGTTCTTC.

This clonotype has just a few counts. CDR3 protein: CAMSTGTEQYF. CDR3 DNA sequence: TGTGCCATGTCGACAGGGACCGAGCAGTACTTC. The chain uses TRBV10-3 and TRBJ2-5, with 7 bases fitting TRBD1. With the DNA end fitting TRBJ2-7 better, the J assignment may be wrong. The CDR3 has 11 residues. Germline values: CDR1 ENHRY, CDR2 SYGVKD.

This chain connects TRBV7-2 to TRBJ2-5; perhaps TRBD1 as D (6 bases). This CDR3 spans 16 amino acids. Germline V gives CDR1 SGHTA, CDR2 FQGNSA. V was pared by 5 bases and J by 11 bases, with 27 bases between. CDR3 in DNA: TGTGCCAGCAGCCCCCACGGCAGGGACATTCTATCTGAGCAGTACTTC. Translating gives CASSPHGRDILSEQYF.

The V gene is TRBV6-2 or TRBV6-3, the J gene TRBJ1-2; 11 bases line up with TRBD1. The J segment lost 6 bases and the V segment lost 2 bases, leaving 14 bases of the junction unmatched. Germline CDR1 MNHEY, CDR2 SVGEGT. The CDR3 is 18 residues long. The chain's CDR3 is CASSYRTGGARRTDGYTF. CDR3 nucleotide sequence: TGTGCCAGCAGTTACAGGACAGGGGGCGCGAGAAGAACTGATGGCTACACCTTC.

V gene TRBV11-2 combines with J gene TRBJ2-7, with 9 bases identical to TRBD1. Trimming removed 2 bases from V and 2 bases from J; junction bases left unmatched: 13. The CDR3 runs 18 residues. Germline V gives CDR1 SGHAT, CDR2 FQNNGV. The CDR3 reads CASSLSVGWDRVPYEQYF. The CDR3 nucleotides are TGTGCCAGCAGCTTAAGTGTTGGGTGGGACAGGGTCCCCTACGAGCAGTACTTC.

Points on this clonotype: Being one base from a much bigger clone, this may be a read error. The genes are TRBV7-2 and TRBJ2-1; either TRBD1 or TRBD2 may fit D (5 bases each). V gave up 2 bases and J gave up 4 bases, with 9 bases separating them. Germline V CDR1 and CDR2: SGHTA, FQGNSA. The CDR3 has 14 amino acids. DNA of the CDR3: TGTGCCAGCAGCTTACAGGGAGAGTACAATGAGCAGTTCTTC. Its translation: CASSLQGEYNEQFF. The variable domain in full, with the rest retrieved from reference TRBV7-2 and TRBJ2-1, is GAGVSQSPSNKVTEKGKDVELRCDPISGHTALYWYRQSLGQGLEFLIYFQGNSAPDKSGLPSDRFSAERTGGSVSTLTIQRTQQEDSAVYLCASSLQGEYNEQFFGPGTRLTVL.

This clonotype was detected only a few times. The rearrangement links TRBV7-9 to TRBJ1-2; D perhaps matches TRBD1 (6 bases). The germline gives CDR1 SEHNR, CDR2 FQNEAQ (reference sequence). This CDR3 comprises 15 residues. Trimming cost V 5 bases and J 4 bases, with 17 bases left between them. The CDR3 sequence is CASSISHWTAYGYTF. CDR3 in DNA: TGTGCCAGCAGCATATCTCATTGGACAGCCTATGGCTACACCTTC.

This clonotype has more than one count but fewer than ten. V usage is TRBV4-3 and J usage is TRBJ2-1, with a possible D match to TRBD2 (5 bases). V lost 0 bases, J lost 8 bases, and 14 bases lay in between. Germline values: CDR1 LGHNA, CDR2 YSLEER. The CDR3 contains 15 residues. The CDR3 loop reads CASSQDRALADEQFF. The CDR3 bases are TGCGCCAGCAGCCAAGATCGGGCGCTAGCCGATGAGCAGTTCTTC.

The chain carries TRBV20-1 and TRBJ1-2; D is possibly TRBD1 (5 bases). Trimming shortened V by 3 bases and J by 8 bases, and 19 bases separated the two germline ends. The CDR3 totals 14 residues. Germline CDR1 DFQATT, CDR2 SNEGSKA (reference sequence). The CDR3 loop reads CSASPGPARDGYTF. The CDR3, as DNA: TGCAGTGCTAGCCCGGGGCCAGCGAGAGACGGCTACACCTTC.

V usage is TRBV24-1 and J usage is TRBJ2-5; 7 nucleotides agree with TRBD1. The CDR3 totals 15 residues. The germline V gene encodes CDR1 KGHDR and CDR2 SFDVKD. V was pared by 6 bases and J by 1 base, with 7 bases of the junction left unmatched. The DNA for the CDR3 is TGTGCCACCAGTCCTACAGGGGTCCCCCAAGAGACCCAGTACTTC. Translation: CATSPTGVPQETQYF.

Only a few counts were recorded for this clonotype. This chain connects TRBV25-1 to TRBJ1-2; the D is unclear. Trimming took 6 bases from V and 4 from J, leaving 15 bases between them. The length of the CDR3 is 14 residues. Germline loops: CDR1 MGHDK, CDR2 SYGVNS. DNA of the CDR3: TGTGCCAGCAGGTCAACAGAGACCACCTATGGCTACACCTTC. Protein: CASRSTETTYGYTF.

The sample holds many counts of this clonotype. The chain couples TRBV6-5 to TRBJ2-5; D remains unclear. Germline CDR1 MNHEY, CDR2 SVGAGI. V gave up 2 bases and J gave up 1 base, with 11 bases separating them. The CDR3 extends over 15 amino acids. The CDR3 region has the DNA TGTGCCAGCAGTTACGTCCCTATGGGCCAAGAGACCCAGTACTTC. This translates into CASSYVPMGQETQYF.

This sequence joins TRBV4-3 and TRBJ2-5; D remains ambiguous. This CDR3 has 15 residues. Trimming took off 1 base at V and 0 bases at J, with 9 bases between the two ends. The germline CDR1 and CDR2 sequences are LGHNA and YSLEER. This chain's CDR3 is CASSQGGPNQETQYF. The CDR3 nucleotides read TGCGCCAGCAGCCAAGGTGGTCCGAACCAAGAGACCCAGTACTTC.

With respect to this clonotype: A much larger clone differs from this one at a single base, so this may be a read error. The genes are TRBV29-1 and TRBJ1-2; the D is unclear. V was shortened by 7 bases and J by 5 bases, with 11 bases between the two germline ends. This CDR3 contains 11 residues. The germline CDR1 and CDR2 sequences are SQVTM and ANQGSEA. The CDR3: CSAAVQYGYTF. CDR3 in DNA: TGCAGCGCTGCCGTCCAATATGGCTACACCTTC. Together with reference TRBV29-1 and TRBJ1-2, the CDR3 gives the full variable domain: SAVISQKPSRDICQRGTSLTIQCQVDSQVTMMFWYRQQPGQSLTLIATANQGSEATYESGFVIDKFPISRPNLTFSTLTVSNMSPEDSSIYLCSAAVQYGYTFGSGTRLTVV.

The chain has TRBV4-1 and TRBJ2-5, with 7 bases identical to TRBD1. Gene TRBJ2-7 matches the end of the DNA better, so the J call may be wrong. This CDR3 is 14 amino acids long. Per germline, CDR1 MGHRA and CDR2 YSYEKL. The CDR3 DNA follows: TGCGCCAGCAGCCAACGGGACAGTGCCCTCGAGCAGTACTTC. Its translation: CASSQRDSALEQYF.

V gene TRBV7-2 combines with J gene TRBJ2-3, with a tentative D call TRBD1 (6 bases). The CDR3 loop spans 15 amino acids. Trimming shortened V by 1 base and J by 7 bases, and 15 bases separated the two germline ends. The germline V gene has CDR1 SGHTA and CDR2 FQGNSA. CDR3 sequence: CASSLGGLGTNTQYF. The DNA of the CDR3 is TGTGCCAGCAGCTTAGGAGGACTGGGGACAAATACGCAGTATTTT.

This rearrangement joins TRBV15 to TRBJ2-7; TRBD1 matches 10 bases. The end of the DNA fits TRBJ2-5 better, so the J call may be wrong. The germline V gene encodes CDR1 LNHNV and CDR2 YYDKDF (reference sequence). This CDR3 is built from 18 residues. CDR3 nucleotide sequence: TGTGCCACCAGCAGAGGCCCACTGGGACAGGGGAGCGGAGAGACCCAGTACTTC. Amino acid sequence: CATSRGPLGQGSGETQYF.

The V and J genes are TRBV6-5 and TRBJ1-2, with D perhaps TRBD1 (5 bases). This CDR3 region has 12 residues. Trimming removed 7 bases from V and 4 bases from J, with 10 bases in between. Germline CDR1 is MNHEY and CDR2 is SVGAGI. The CDR3 sequence: CASNGGFYGYTF. The DNA of the CDR3 is TGTGCCAGCAATGGGGGGTTCTATGGCTACACCTTC.

This sequence joins TRBV27 and TRBJ2-5; 8 bases are shared with TRBD1. The ends lost 4 bases at V and 3 bases at J; junction bases unmatched: 4. This CDR3 comprises 14 residues. CDR1 is MNHEY and CDR2 is SMNVEV in the germline V gene (reference sequence). The chain's CDR3 is CASSSETGEETQYF. The CDR3 nucleotides are TGTGCCAGCAGTTCGGAGACAGGGGAAGAGACCCAGTACTTC.

The chain links TRBV4-3 to TRBJ1-1; maybe TRBD1 (6 bases). Germline CDR1 reads LGHNA; CDR2 reads YSLEER. CDR3 length: 14 amino acids. Trimming cost V 4 bases and J 3 bases, with 12 bases left between them. CDR3 protein: CASSPHRVHTEAFF. CDR3 in DNA: TGCGCCAGCAGCCCCCACAGGGTCCACACTGAAGCTTTCTTT.

This clonotype was recorded only once. The chain carries TRBV20-1 and TRBJ2-3; D is uncertain. Germline V gene lookup returns CDR1 DFQATT and CDR2 SNEGSKA (reference sequence). V was clipped by 8 bases and J by 5 bases, with 11 bases between them. The CDR3 consists of 11 residues. The CDR3 reads CSFQDRDTQYF. The CDR3 DNA reads as TGCAGTTTTCAGGATCGAGATACGCAGTATTTT.